This T cell receptor (beta chain) is drawn from a study of blood T cell repertoires in COVID-19. Original handling: Nucleated cell number was recorded as an estimate derived from reference gene primer amplification. TCRdb's copy holds only in-frame clones and misses some; the assay was immunoSEQ multiplex PCR. V and J calls and clone size are as listed in that table; D and trimming were resolved from the DNA. The sample shows roughly 100,000 clones, over 75% of them seen only once. J lost 8 bases, V lost 0 bases, and 4 bases had no gene match. Per the germline V gene, CDR1 is GTSNPN and CDR2 is SVGIG (reference sequence). The CDR3 has 15 residues.

The genes are TRBV30 and TRBJ1-6, with 10 positions matching TRBD1. The sequence was obtained from a man over 45 with acute or convalescent COVID-19. Source material: peripheral blood. The CDR3 reads CAWSVPGTGDSPLHF. The CDR3 nucleotides are TGTGCCTGGAGTGTACCCGGGACAGGGGATTCACCCCTCCACTTT.